This entry lists 18 T cell receptor beta chains sequenced from one sample in a study of graft-versus-host responses after intestinal transplantation. Their cognate antigens are unknown. The assay was immunoSEQ multiplex PCR, and TCRdb's table has in-frame clones only and misses some. The table shows 65,000 to 90,000 clones, with around 93% occurring only once. The source was unstimulated CD8+ T cells sorted from spleen or lymph node cells, collected before transplant. The receptors stem from a human donor who was the organ donor for an intestinal transplant.

The genes are TRBV11-2 and TRBJ2-1; 7 nucleotides align to TRBD2. CDR1 is SGHAT and CDR2 is FQNNGV in the germline V gene. CDR3 length: 16 amino acids. Unmatched junction bases numbered 8, after V lost 3 bases and J lost 3 bases. CDR3 protein: CASSFLSSGVYNEQFF. The CDR3 DNA reads TGTGCCAGCAGCTTTTTGTCCAGCGGGGTCTACAATGAGCAGTTCTTC.

The chain combines TRBV4-3 with TRBJ2-3, with 12 bases lining up with TRBD2. The CDR3 spans 21 residues. The germline V gene has CDR1 LGHNA and CDR2 YSLEER. The V and J ends lost 4 bases and 3 bases, in that order; junction bases with no gene match: 20. For the CDR3, the DNA is TGCGCCAGCAGCCCATCAAGAGTACCCCTACTAGCGGGGGGTAGGACAGATACGCAGTATTTT. This encodes CASSPSRVPLLAGGRTDTQYF.

The gene calls are TRBV9 and TRBJ1-6, with D perhaps matching TRBD1 (5 bases). The germline gives CDR1 SGDLS, CDR2 YYNGEE. The CDR3 length is 14 residues. V was pared by 5 bases and J by 9 bases, with 15 bases between. This chain's CDR3 is CASRPDSWGSPLHF. CDR3 coding DNA: TGTGCCAGCAGACCTGACAGCTGGGGTTCACCCCTCCACTTT.

The DNA for the CDR3 is TGTGCCAGTTCCCCGGGCGGGGACTACGAGCAGTACTTC. The encoded protein is CASSPGGDYEQYF. V gene TRBV19 combines with J gene TRBJ2-7, with a possible D match to TRBD2 (6 bases). V dropped 8 bases and J dropped 3 bases, with 14 bases sitting between them. CDR1 and CDR2 from the germline V gene are LNHDA and SQIVND (reference sequence). The CDR3 covers 13 residues.

This clone has just one count. This chain joins TRBV4-2 and TRBJ2-6; D unresolved. The germline V gene encodes CDR1 LGHNA and CDR2 YNFKEQ. There are 14 residues in the CDR3. Trimming removed 4 bases from V and 0 bases from J, with 4 bases in between. The CDR3 DNA reads TGTGCCAGCAGCCCCATCTCTGGGGCCAACGTCCTGACTTTC. Amino acid sequence: CASSPISGANVLTF.

The chain uses TRBV7-9 and TRBJ2-1; 7 bases map to TRBD1. Germline V gene lookup returns CDR1 SEHNR and CDR2 FQNEAQ (reference sequence). The length of the CDR3 is 15 residues. The trim removed 5 bases at V and 5 bases at J, leaving 9 bases unmatched. The CDR3, as DNA: TGTGCCAGCAGCAGCTCTGGGACAGCCCACAATGAGCAGTTCTTC. Translated, it gives CASSSSGTAHNEQFF.

The V gene is TRBV29-1, the J gene TRBJ2-3, with a possible D match to TRBD2 (6 bases). This CDR3 spans 13 amino acids. CDR1 is SQVTM, CDR2 ANQGSEA, per germline. The V end lost 3 bases, the J end lost 0 bases, and 7 bases lay between the germline ends. The CDR3 coding sequence is TGCAGCGTTGATAGCGGTAGCACAGATACGCAGTATTTT. Translation gives CSVDSGSTDTQYF.

A single count supports this clone. The gene calls are TRBV29-1 and TRBJ2-1, with 9 bases that match TRBD2. There are 14 residues in the CDR3. The J segment lost 3 bases and the V segment lost 6 bases, leaving 6 bases of the junction unmatched. CDR1 is SQVTM and CDR2 is ANQGSEA in the germline V gene. CDR3 bases: TGCAGCGTCTCACTAGCGGGCAACTACAATGAGCAGTTCTTC. Its translation is CSVSLAGNYNEQFF.

As for this clone: Distinct nucleotide sequences in the sample also encode this CDR3. CDR3 sequence (DNA): TGTGCCAGCAGCTTCAGGGGTGGCTATGGCTACACCTTC. It is translated as CASSFRGGYGYTF. This chain connects TRBV5-4 to TRBJ1-2, with D possibly TRBD1 on 6 matching bases. With 2 bases removed from V and 4 bases from J, the gap between germline ends came to 9 bases. The CDR3 covers 13 residues. Germline V gene lookup returns CDR1 SGHNT and CDR2 YYREEE (reference sequence).

This chain links TRBV11-2 with TRBJ2-1; tentatively, D is TRBD2 (7 bases). The germline CDR1 and CDR2 sequences are SGHAT and FQNNGV. V was trimmed by 5 bases and J by 5 bases, leaving 16 bases between them. This CDR3 comprises 15 residues. The CDR3 coding sequence is TGTGCCAGCAGCCTAGGGGGGGTTATTAACAATGAGCAGTTCTTC. Protein sequence: CASSLGGVINNEQFF. The whole variable domain, remainder taken from reference TRBV11-2 and TRBJ2-1, is EAGVAQSPRYKIIEKRQSVAFWCNPISGHATLYWYQQILGQGPKLLIQFQNNGVVDDSQLPKDRFSAERLKGVDSTLKIQPAKLEDSAVYLCASSLGGVINNEQFFGPGTRLTVL.

This chain links TRBV2 with TRBJ2-3; TRBD2 matches 11 bases. V lost 5 bases to trimming and J lost 0 bases; unmatched junction nucleotides: 10. CDR3 length: 18 residues. Germline CDR1 SNHLY, CDR2 FYNNEI. Written as DNA, the CDR3 is TGTGCCAGCAGTTACCTGCCCACTAGCGGGGGAAGCACAGATACGCAGTATTTT. Its translation: CASSYLPTSGGSTDTQYF. The whole variable domain, remainder taken from reference TRBV2 and TRBJ2-3, is EPEVTQTPSHQVTQMGQEVILRCVPISNHLYFYWYRQILGQKVEFLVSFYNNEISEKSEIFDDQFSVERPDGSNFTLKIRSTKLEDSAMYFCASSYLPTSGGSTDTQYFGPGTRLTVL.

V gene TRBV4-1 combines with J gene TRBJ2-7; 8 bases match TRBD1. Germline V gene data show CDR1 as MGHRA and CDR2 as YSYEKL. This CDR3 spans 16 amino acids. The junction had 5 bases not matched to a gene; V was cut back by 0 bases and J by 1 base. CDR3 in amino acids: CASSQERTGISYEQYF. In DNA, the CDR3 is TGCGCCAGCAGCCAAGAGCGGACAGGGATTTCCTACGAGCAGTACTTC.

The chain uses TRBV13 and TRBJ1-6; perhaps TRBD1 as D (5 bases). Looked up from germline, CDR1 is PRHDT and CDR2 is FYEKMQ (reference sequence). With 4 bases removed from V and 14 bases from J, the gap between germline ends came to 21 bases. The CDR3 covers 15 residues. The CDR3 reads CASSSTLVPDTSLHF. DNA of the CDR3: TGTGCCAGCAGCTCTACTTTGGTCCCGGACACGTCCCTCCACTTT.

The genes are TRBV5-6 and TRBJ1-1; D is undetermined. From germline, CDR1 is SGHDT and CDR2 YYEEEE. The CDR3 has 13 residues. Trimming stripped 6 bases from V and 5 bases from J, with 14 bases between. The CDR3 reads CASTEVFRTEAFF. In nucleotides, the CDR3 is TGTGCCAGCACTGAGGTGTTTAGAACTGAAGCTTTCTTT. Looking up the rest from reference TRBV5-6 and TRBJ1-1 gives the full variable domain: DAGVTQSPTHLIKTRGQQVTLRCSPKSGHDTVSWYQQALGQGPQFIFQYYEEEERQRGNFPDRFSGHQFPNYSSELNVNALLLGDSALYLCASTEVFRTEAFFGQGTRLTVV.

The chain combines TRBV7-3 with TRBJ2-3; 7 bases match TRBD2. Germline CDR1 SGHTA, CDR2 FQGTGA. This CDR3 has 15 residues. Unmatched junction bases numbered 8, after V lost 2 bases and J lost 6 bases. The CDR3 sequence: CASSLRGGRIDTQYF. The DNA of the CDR3 is TGTGCCAGCAGCTTACGCGGGGGAAGGATCGATACGCAGTATTTT.

The chain joins TRBV27 to TRBJ1-2; 7 nucleotides line up with TRBD1. The germline V gene has CDR1 MNHEY and CDR2 SMNVEV (reference sequence). The CDR3 sequence is 14 residues long. V was pared by 4 bases and J by 8 bases, with 10 bases of the junction left unmatched. CDR3 protein: CASSSRQGLRGYTF. As DNA, the CDR3 is TGTGCCAGCAGTTCCCGACAGGGCCTGAGAGGCTACACCTTC.

This clone has only one observation. This chain links TRBV7-8 with TRBJ1-1; a weak D match, TRBD1 (5 bases). The germline gives CDR1 SGHVS, CDR2 FQNEAQ. V was clipped by 3 bases and J by 0 bases, with 14 bases between them. This CDR3 region has 16 residues. The CDR3 DNA sequence: TGTGCCAGCAGCTTGAGTGGGGGGACCATGAACACTGAAGCTTTCTTT. It specifies CASSLSGGTMNTEAFF.

The chain joins TRBV9 to TRBJ2-7; D perhaps matches TRBD2 (5 bases). CDR3 length equals 14 residues. In germline, CDR1 is SGDLS, CDR2 YYNGEE. The ends were cut back, 0 bases at V and 3 bases at J, with 10 bases in the middle. Here the CDR3 DNA reads TGTGCCAGCAGCGTAGGGACTGAATTCTACGAGCAGTACTTC. Translated, it gives CASSVGTEFYEQYF.